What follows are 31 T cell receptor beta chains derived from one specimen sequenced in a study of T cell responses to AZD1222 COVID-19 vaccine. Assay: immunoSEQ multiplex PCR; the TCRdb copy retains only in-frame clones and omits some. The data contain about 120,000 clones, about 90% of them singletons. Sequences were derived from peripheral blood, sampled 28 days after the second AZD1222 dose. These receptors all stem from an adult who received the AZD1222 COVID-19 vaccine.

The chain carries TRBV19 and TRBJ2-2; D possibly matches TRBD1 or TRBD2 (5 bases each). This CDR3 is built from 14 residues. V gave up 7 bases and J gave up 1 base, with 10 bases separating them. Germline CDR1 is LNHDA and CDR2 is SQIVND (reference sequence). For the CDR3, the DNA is TGTGCCAGTAAGCCGGGACGGAACACCGGGGAGCTGTTTTTT. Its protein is CASKPGRNTGELFF.

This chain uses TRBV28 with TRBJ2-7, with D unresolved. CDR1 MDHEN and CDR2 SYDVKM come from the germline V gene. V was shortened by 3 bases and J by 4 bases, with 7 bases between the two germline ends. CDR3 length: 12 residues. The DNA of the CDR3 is TGTGCCAGCAGTTTGAGCCCTTACGAGCAGTACTTC. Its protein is CASSLSPYEQYF.

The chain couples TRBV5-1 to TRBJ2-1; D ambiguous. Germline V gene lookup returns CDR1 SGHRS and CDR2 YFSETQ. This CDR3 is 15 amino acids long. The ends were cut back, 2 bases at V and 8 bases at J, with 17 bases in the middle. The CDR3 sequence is CASSFTRRWFDEQFF. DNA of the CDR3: TGCGCCAGCAGCTTCACACGGCGGTGGTTCGATGAGCAGTTCTTC.

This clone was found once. CDR3 region: CASSPRMEGNGYTF. In DNA, the CDR3 is TGTGCCAGCAGTCCGAGGATGGAAGGGAATGGCTACACCTTC. J is TRBJ1-2 and V is TRBV27; D not resolved. Germline-derived CDR1 and CDR2 are MNHEY and SMNVEV (reference sequence). V was shortened by 5 bases and J by 6 bases, with 16 bases between the two germline ends. The length of the CDR3 is 14 residues.

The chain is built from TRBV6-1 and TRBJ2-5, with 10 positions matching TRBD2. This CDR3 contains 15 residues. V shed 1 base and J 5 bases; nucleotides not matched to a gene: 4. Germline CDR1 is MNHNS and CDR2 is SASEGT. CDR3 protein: CASSEEVAGGETQYF. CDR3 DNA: TGTGCCAGCAGTGAAGAAGTAGCGGGAGGTGAGACCCAGTACTTC.

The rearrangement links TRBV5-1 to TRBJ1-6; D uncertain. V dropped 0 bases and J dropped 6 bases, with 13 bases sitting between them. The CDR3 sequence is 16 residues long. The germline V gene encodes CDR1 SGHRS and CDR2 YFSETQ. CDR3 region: CASSLGHLDPNSPLHF. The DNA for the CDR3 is TGCGCCAGCAGCTTGGGACACCTCGACCCTAATTCACCCCTCCACTTT. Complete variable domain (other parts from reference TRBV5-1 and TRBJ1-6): KAGVTQTPRYLIKTRGQQVTLSCSPISGHRSVSWYQQTPGQGLQFLFEYFSETQRNKGNFPGRFSGRQFSNSRSEMNVSTLELGDSALYLCASSLGHLDPNSPLHFGNGTRLTVT.

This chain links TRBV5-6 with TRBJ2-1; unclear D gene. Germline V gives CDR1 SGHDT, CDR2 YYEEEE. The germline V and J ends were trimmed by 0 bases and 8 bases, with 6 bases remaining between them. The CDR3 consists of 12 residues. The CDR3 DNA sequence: TGTGCCAGCAGCTTGGGTAGGTATGAGCAGTTCTTC. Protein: CASSLGRYEQFF.

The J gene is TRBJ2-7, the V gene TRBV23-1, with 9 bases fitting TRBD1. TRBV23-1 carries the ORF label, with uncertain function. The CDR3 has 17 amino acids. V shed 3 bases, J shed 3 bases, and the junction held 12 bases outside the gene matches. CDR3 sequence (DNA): TGCGCCAGCAGTCAGGGACAGGGACCACCGATCGGCTACGAGCAGTACTTC. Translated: CASSQGQGPPIGYEQYF.

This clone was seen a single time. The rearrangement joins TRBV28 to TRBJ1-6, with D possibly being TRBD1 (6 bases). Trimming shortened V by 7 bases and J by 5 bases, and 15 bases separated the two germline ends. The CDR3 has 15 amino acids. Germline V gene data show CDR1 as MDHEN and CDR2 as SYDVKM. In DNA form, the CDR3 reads TGTGCCAGCATCTCTGGGGACACCAATAATTCACCCCTCCACTTT. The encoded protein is CASISGDTNNSPLHF.

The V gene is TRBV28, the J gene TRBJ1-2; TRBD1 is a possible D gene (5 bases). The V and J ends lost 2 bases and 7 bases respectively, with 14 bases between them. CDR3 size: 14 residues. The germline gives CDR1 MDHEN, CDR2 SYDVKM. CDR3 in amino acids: CASSLGSVGGGYTF. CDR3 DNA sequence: TGTGCCAGCAGTTTAGGCTCGGTGGGGGGTGGCTACACCTTC.

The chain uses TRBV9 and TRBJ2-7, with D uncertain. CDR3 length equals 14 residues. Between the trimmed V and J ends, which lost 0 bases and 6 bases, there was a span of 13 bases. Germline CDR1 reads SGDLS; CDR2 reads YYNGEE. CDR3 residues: CASSVDVGIGEQYF. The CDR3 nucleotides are TGTGCCAGCAGCGTAGATGTAGGGATCGGCGAGCAGTACTTC.

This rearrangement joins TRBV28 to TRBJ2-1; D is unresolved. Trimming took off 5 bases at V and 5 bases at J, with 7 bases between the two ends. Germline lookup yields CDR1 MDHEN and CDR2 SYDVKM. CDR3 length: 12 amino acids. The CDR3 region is CASSPPHNEQFF. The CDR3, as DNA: TGTGCCAGCAGTCCCCCTCACAATGAGCAGTTCTTC.

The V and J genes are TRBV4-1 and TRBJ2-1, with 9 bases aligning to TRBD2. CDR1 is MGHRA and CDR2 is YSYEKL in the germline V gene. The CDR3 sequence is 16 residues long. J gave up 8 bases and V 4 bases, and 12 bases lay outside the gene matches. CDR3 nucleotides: TGCGCCAGCAGCCCCCGGTCTAGCGGGAAGAACCATGAGCAGTTCTTC. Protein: CASSPRSSGKNHEQFF.

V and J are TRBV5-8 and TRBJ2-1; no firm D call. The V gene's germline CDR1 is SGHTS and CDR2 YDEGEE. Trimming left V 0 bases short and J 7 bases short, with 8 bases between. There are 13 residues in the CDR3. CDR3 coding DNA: TGTGCCAGCAGCTTGGGCGGTCGGAATGAGCAGTTCTTC. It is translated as CASSLGGRNEQFF.

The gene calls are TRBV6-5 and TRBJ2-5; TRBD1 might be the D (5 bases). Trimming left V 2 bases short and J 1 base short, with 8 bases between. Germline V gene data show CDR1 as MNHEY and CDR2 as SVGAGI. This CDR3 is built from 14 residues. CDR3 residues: CASSYRGSQETQYF. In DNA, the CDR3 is TGTGCCAGCAGTTACAGGGGCAGCCAAGAGACCCAGTACTTC.

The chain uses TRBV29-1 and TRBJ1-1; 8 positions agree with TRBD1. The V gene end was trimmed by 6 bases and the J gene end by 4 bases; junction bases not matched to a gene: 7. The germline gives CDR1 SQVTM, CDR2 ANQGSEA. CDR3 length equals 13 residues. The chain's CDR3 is CSVDQGAGTEAFF. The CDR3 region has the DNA TGCAGCGTAGACCAGGGGGCGGGCACTGAAGCTTTCTTT.

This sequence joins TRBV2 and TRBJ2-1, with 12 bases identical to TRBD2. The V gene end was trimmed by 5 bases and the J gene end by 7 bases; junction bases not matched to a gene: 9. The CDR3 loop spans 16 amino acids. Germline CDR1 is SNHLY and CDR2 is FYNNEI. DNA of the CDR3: TGTGCCAGCAGTTCAAGACTAGCGGGGGTTCGGAATGAGCAGTTCTTC. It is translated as CASSSRLAGVRNEQFF. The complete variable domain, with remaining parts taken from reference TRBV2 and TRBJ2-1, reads EPEVTQTPSHQVTQMGQEVILRCVPISNHLYFYWYRQILGQKVEFLVSFYNNEISEKSEIFDDQFSVERPDGSNFTLKIRSTKLEDSAMYFCASSSRLAGVRNEQFFGPGTRLTVL.

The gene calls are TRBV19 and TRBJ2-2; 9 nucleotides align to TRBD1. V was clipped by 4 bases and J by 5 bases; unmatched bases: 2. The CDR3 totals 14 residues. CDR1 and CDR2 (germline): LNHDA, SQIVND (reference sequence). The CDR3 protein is CASSTGQGTGELFF. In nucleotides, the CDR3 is TGTGCCAGTAGTACGGGACAGGGTACCGGGGAGCTGTTTTTT. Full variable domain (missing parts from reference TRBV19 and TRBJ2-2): DGGITQSPKYLFRKEGQNVTLSCEQNLNHDAMYWYRQDPGQGLRLIYYSQIVNDFQKGDIAEGYSVSREKKESFPLTVTSAQKNPTAFYLCASSTGQGTGELFFGEGSRLTVL.

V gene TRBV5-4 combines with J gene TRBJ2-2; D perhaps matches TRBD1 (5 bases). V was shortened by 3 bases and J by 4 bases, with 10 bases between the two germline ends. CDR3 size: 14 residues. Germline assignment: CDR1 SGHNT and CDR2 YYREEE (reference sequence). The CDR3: CASSYSRGTGELFF. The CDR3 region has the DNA TGTGCCAGCAGCTATTCTAGGGGCACCGGGGAGCTGTTTTTT. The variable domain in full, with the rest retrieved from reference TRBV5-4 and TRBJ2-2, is ETGVTQSPTHLIKTRGQQVTLRCSSQSGHNTVSWYQQALGQGPQFIFQYYREEENGRGNFPPRFSGLQFPNYSSELNVNALELDDSALYLCASSYSRGTGELFFGEGSRLTVL.

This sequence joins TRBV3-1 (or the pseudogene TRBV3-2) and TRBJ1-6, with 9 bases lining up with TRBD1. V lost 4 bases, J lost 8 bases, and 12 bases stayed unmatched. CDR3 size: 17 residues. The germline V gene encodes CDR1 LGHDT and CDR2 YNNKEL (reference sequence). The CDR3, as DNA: TGTGCCAGCAGCCCGTTACCACCGACAGGGGGGTATTCACCCCTCCACTTT. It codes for CASSPLPPTGGYSPLHF.

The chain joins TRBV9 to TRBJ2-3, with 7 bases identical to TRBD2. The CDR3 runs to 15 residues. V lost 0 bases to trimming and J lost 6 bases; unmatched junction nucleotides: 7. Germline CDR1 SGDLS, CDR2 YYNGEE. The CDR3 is CASSVEGRESDTQYF. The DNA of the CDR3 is TGTGCCAGCAGCGTAGAGGGGCGGGAGAGCGATACGCAGTATTTT.

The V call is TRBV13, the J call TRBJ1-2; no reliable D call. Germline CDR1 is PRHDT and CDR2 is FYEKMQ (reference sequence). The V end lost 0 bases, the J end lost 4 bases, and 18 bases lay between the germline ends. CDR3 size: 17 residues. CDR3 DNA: TGTGCCAGCAGCTTAGGCCGAGCCGGAACGACCGTCTATGGCTACACCTTC. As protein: CASSLGRAGTTVYGYTF. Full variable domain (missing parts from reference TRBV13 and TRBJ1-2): AAGVIQSPRHLIKEKRETATLKCYPIPRHDTVYWYQQGPGQDPQFLISFYEKMQSDKGSIPDRFSAQQFSDYHSELNMSSLELGDSALYFCASSLGRAGTTVYGYTFGSGTRLTVV.

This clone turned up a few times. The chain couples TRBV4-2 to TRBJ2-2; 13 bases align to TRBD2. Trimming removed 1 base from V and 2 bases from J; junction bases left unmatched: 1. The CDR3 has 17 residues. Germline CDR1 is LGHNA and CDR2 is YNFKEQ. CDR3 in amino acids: CASSQGTSGSNTGELFF. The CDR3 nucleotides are TGTGCCAGCAGCCAAGGGACTAGCGGGAGTAACACCGGGGAGCTGTTTTTT.

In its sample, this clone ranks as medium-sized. The CDR3 sequence: CASSARRGQVNTEAFF. The CDR3, as DNA: TGTGCCAGCAGTGCCCGCAGGGGGCAGGTGAACACTGAAGCTTTCTTT. The chain employs TRBV2 and TRBJ1-1; 8 nucleotides agree with TRBD1. The CDR3 length is 16 residues. Germline CDR1 and CDR2: SNHLY and FYNNEI. J was trimmed by 0 bases and V by 4 bases; bases with no gene match: 7.

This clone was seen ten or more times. As DNA, the CDR3 is TGTGCCAGCCAAGGGCCCTACGAGCAGTACTTC. This codes for CASQGPYEQYF. The V and J genes are TRBV3-1 (or the pseudogene TRBV3-2) and TRBJ2-7, with no clear D. This CDR3 comprises 11 residues. V shed 8 bases and J shed 2 bases, with 7 bases lying between them. In germline, CDR1 is LGHDT, CDR2 YNNKEL (reference sequence).

The CDR3 reads CASSPRDREETQYF. In DNA form, the CDR3 reads TGTGCCAGCAGCCCTAGGGACAGGGAGGAGACCCAGTACTTC. The J gene is TRBJ2-5, the V gene TRBV5-5, with 9 nucleotides matching TRBD1. The CDR3 contains 14 residues. CDR1 is SGHKS, CDR2 YYEKEE, per germline (reference sequence). V lost 4 bases to trimming and J lost 5 bases; unmatched junction nucleotides: 6.

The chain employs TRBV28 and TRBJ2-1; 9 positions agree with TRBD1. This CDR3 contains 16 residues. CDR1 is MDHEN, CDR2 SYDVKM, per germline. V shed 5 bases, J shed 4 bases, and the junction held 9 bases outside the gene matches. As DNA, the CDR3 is TGTGCCAGCAGTCCTCTTCGGGACAGGGTTTACAATGAGCAGTTCTTC. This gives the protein CASSPLRDRVYNEQFF. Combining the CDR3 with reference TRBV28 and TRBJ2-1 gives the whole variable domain DVKVTQSSRYLVKRTGEKVFLECVQDMDHENMFWYRQDPGLGLRLIYFSYDVKMKEKGDIPEGYSVSREKKERFSLILESASTNQTSMYLCASSPLRDRVYNEQFFGPGTRLTVL.

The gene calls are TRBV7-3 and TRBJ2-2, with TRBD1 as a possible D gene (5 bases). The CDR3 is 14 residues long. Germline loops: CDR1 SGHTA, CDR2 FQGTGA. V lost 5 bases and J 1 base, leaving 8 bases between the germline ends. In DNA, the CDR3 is TGTGCCAGCAGCCATACAGGGAACACCGGGGAGCTGTTTTTT. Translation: CASSHTGNTGELFF.

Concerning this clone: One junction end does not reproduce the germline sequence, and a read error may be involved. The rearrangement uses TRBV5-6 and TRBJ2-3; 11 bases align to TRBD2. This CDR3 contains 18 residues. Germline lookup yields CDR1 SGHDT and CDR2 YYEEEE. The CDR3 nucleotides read TGTGCCAGCAGGTTGGCGGCCATTAGCGGGAGGGCCAGTGATACGCAGTATTTT. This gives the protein CASRLAAISGRASDTQYF.

The CDR3 DNA follows: TGTGCCAGCAGCCAGTGGGACAGGAATAACTATGGCTACACCTTC. This encodes CASSQWDRNNYGYTF. The chain employs TRBV3-1 (or the pseudogene TRBV3-2) and TRBJ1-2; the match to TRBD1 covers 8 bases. Germline V lookup: CDR1 LGHDT, CDR2 YNNKEL (reference sequence). The CDR3 contains 15 residues. With 3 bases clipped from V and 1 base from J, the junction kept 4 bases outside the gene matches.

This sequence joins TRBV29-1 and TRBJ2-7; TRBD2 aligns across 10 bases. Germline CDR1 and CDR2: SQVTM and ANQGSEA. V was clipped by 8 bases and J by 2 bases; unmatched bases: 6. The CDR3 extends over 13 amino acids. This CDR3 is CSFRLAGTYEQYF. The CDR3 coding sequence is TGCAGCTTCCGACTAGCGGGTACCTACGAGCAGTACTTC.